These T cell receptor beta chains were read from a single sample in a study of T cell responses to AZD1222 COVID-19 vaccine. Here immunoSEQ multiplex PCR was the method, and the copy in TCRdb shows in-frame clones only, minus some. The sample has approximately 110,000 clones; around 90% are singletons. The material sequenced was peripheral blood, taken on day 0 of AZD1222 vaccination. The receptors come from an adult in good health. Both conserved end residues are part of each CDR3. A D gene is named only where the DNA matches it firmly. Expanded clones get a size class; other rows say once, few or many, or leave the size out.

J gene,CDR3 length,D gene,V gene,clone size,CDR3 DNA,CDR3 protein
TRBJ1-5,17,NA,TRBV21-1,NA,TGTGCCAGCAGCAAATTTCAAGACAGGGGTTGCGATCAGCCCCAGCATTTT,CASSKFQDRGCDQPQHF
TRBJ1-5,14,NA,TRBV23-1,once,TGCGCCAGCAGTCAATCGGGTAGTAGTCAGCCCCAGCATTTT,CASSQSGSSQPQHF
TRBJ1-2,14,NA,TRBV19,NA,TGTGCCAGTAGCCCACGAGGGGCTAACTATGGCTACACCTTC,CASSPRGANYGYTF
TRBJ2-4,14,NA,TRBV7-8,few,TGTGCCAGCAGCTTAAACCTAGCCAAAAACATTCAGTACTTC,CASSLNLAKNIQYF
TRBJ2-2,13,NA,TRBV2,NA,TGTGCCAGCAGCGTAGAGGGTACCGGGGAGCTGTTTTTT,CASSVEGTGELFF
TRBJ2-5,13,NA,TRBV27,NA,TGTGCCAGCAGTATCCCCGGGACGGAGACCCAGTACTTC,CASSIPGTETQYF
TRBJ1-1,13,NA,TRBV14,NA,TGTGCCAGCAGCCAAGATCTCGACGTTCCTCCTTTCTTT,CASSQDLDVPPFF
TRBJ2-2,16,NA,TRBV30,once,TGTGCCTGGGACGCTCTCGAAGCGGCAAACACCGGGGAGCTGTTTTTT,CAWDALEAANTGELFF
TRBJ2-7,11,NA,TRBV6-5,NA,TGTGCCAGCAGCACTCCCTACGAGCAGTACTTC,CASSTPYEQYF
TRBJ2-7,12,TRBD1,TRBV7-8,NA,TGTGCCAGCAGCAGAGACAGGGACCAGCAGTACTTC,CASSRDRDQQYF